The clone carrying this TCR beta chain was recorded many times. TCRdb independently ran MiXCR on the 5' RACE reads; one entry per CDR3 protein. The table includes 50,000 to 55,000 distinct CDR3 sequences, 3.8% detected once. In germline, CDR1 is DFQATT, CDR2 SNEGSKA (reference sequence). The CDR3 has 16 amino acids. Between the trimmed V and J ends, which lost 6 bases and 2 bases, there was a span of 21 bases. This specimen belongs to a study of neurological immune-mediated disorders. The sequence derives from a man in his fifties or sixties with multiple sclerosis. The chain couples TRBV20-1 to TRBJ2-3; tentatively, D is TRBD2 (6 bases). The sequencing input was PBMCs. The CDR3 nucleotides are TGCAGTGCCCCGGTGGTAGCGGATCTTTACACAGATACGCAGTATTTT. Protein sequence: CSAPVVADLYTDTQYF.